This TCR beta chain was observed in a study of T cell responses to AZD1222 COVID-19 vaccine. Study conclusions and caveats: Mapped onto spike, vaccine-associated CD4 TCRs spanned it and were dominant at 160-218 and 743-854.

Sequenced by immunoSEQ multiplex PCR; TCRdb stores in-frame clones only, minus some. This table holds 95,000 to 130,000 clones, around 88% found once. With 5 bases removed from V and 5 bases from J, the gap between germline ends came to 10 bases. This CDR3 has 13 residues. Germline V lookup: CDR1 SGHTA, CDR2 FQGNSA. On this clone itself: Its antigen is unknown.

V gene TRBV7-2 combines with J gene TRBJ2-1; D may be TRBD1 or TRBD2 (6 bases each). This clonotype was sampled from an adult in good health. Sequenced here: peripheral blood, sampled on day 0 of AZD1222 vaccination. The DNA for the CDR3 is TGTGCCAGCAGCCCCGGGGGCCACAATGAGCAGTTCTTC. The encoded protein is CASSPGGHNEQFF. The variable domain in full, completed from reference TRBV7-2 and TRBJ2-1, reads GAGVSQSPSNKVTEKGKDVELRCDPISGHTALYWYRQSLGQGLEFLIYFQGNSAPDKSGLPSDRFSAERTGGSVSTLTIQRTQQEDSAVYLCASSPGGHNEQFFGPGTRLTVL.